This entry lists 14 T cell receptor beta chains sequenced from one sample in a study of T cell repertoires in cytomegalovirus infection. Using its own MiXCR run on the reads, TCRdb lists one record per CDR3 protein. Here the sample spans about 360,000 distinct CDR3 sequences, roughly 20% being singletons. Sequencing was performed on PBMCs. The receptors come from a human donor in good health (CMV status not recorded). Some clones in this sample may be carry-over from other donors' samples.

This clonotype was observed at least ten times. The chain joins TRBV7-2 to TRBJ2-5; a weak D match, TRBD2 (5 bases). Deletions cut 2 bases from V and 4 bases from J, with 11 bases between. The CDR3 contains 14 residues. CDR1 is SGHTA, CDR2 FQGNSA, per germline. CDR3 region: CASSLYLGRETQYF. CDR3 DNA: TGTGCCAGCAGCTTATATCTGGGGAGAGAGACCCAGTACTTC.

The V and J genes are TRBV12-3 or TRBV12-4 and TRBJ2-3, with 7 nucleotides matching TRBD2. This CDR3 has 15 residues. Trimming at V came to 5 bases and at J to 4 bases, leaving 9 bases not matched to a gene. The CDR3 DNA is TGTGCCAGCAGTCCACCGAGCGGGGCGTCAGATACGCAGTATTTT. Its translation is CASSPPSGASDTQYF.

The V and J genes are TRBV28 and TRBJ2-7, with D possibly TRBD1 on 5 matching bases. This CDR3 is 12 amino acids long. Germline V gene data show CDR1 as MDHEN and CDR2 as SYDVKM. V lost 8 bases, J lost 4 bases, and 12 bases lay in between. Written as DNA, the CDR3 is TGTGCCAGCGGCAGGGTGGGATACGAGCAGTACTTC. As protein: CASGRVGYEQYF.

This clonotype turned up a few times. The CDR3 nucleotides are TGTGCCATCAGTGCTGGGGGTACTAGCACAGATACGCAGTATTTT. It translates to CAISAGGTSTDTQYF. This chain links TRBV10-3 with TRBJ2-3; perhaps D is TRBD1 or TRBD2 (5 bases each). Germline V gives CDR1 ENHRY, CDR2 SYGVKD. Between the trimmed V and J ends, which lost 4 bases and 0 bases, there was a span of 11 bases. This CDR3 region has 15 residues.

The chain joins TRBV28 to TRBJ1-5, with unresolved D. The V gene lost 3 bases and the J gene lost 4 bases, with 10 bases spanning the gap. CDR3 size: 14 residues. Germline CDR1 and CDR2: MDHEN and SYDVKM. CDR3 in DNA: TGTGCCAGCAGTTTCATCGGGAAGAATCAGCCCCAGCATTTT. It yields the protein CASSFIGKNQPQHF.

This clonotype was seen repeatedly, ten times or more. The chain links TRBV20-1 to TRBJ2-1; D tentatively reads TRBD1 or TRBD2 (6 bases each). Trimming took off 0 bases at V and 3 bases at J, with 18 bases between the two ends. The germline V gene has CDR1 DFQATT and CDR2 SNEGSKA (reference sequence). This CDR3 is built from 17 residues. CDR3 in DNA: TGCAGTGCTAGAGATTGGGTACGGGGGCAGGTCTACAATGAGCAGTTCTTC. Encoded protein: CSARDWVRGQVYNEQFF.

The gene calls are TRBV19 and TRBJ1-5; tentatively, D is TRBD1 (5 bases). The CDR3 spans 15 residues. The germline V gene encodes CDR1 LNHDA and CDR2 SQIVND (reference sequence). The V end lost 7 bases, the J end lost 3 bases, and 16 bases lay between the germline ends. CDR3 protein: CASMRTGVNNQPQHF. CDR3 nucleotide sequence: TGTGCCAGTATGAGGACGGGGGTGAACAATCAGCCCCAGCATTTT.

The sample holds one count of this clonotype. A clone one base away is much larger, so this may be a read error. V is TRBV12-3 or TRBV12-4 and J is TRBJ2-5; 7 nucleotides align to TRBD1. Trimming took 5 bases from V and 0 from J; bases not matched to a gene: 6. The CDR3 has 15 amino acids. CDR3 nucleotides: TGTGCCAGCAGTCACGGGACAGCCGACCAAGAGACCCAGTACTTC. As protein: CASSHGTADQETQYF.

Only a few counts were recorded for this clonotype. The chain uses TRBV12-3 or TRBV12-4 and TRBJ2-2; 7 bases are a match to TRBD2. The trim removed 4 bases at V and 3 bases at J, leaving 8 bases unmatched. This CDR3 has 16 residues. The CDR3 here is CASSSPGGGDTGELFF. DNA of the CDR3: TGTGCCAGCAGTTCCCCGGGGGGAGGCGACACCGGGGAGCTGTTTTTT.

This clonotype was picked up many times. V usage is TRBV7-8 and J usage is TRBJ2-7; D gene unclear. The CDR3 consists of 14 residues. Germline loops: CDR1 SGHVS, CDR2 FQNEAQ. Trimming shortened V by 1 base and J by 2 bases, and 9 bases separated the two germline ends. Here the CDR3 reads CASSLGPRTYEQYF. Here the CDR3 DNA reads TGTGCCAGCAGCTTAGGACCCCGGACCTACGAGCAGTACTTC.

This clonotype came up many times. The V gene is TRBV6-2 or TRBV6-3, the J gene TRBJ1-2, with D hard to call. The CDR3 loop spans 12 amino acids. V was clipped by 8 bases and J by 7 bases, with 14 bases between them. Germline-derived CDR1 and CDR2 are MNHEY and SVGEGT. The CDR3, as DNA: TGTGCCAGCCATCTTGTGGGAGGTGGCTACACCTTC. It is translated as CASHLVGGGYTF.

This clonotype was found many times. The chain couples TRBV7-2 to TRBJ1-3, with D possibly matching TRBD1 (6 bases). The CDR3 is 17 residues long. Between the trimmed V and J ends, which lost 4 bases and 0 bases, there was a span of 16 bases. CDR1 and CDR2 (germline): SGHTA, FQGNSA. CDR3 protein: CASSYGQPVYSGNTIYF. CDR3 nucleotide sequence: TGTGCCAGCAGCTACGGACAGCCAGTATACTCTGGAAACACCATATATTTT.

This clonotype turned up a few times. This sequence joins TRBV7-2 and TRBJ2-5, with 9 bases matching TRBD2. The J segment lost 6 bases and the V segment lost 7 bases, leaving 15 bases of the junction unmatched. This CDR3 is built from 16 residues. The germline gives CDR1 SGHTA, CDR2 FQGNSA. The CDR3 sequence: CASTPSSGNPAQTQYF. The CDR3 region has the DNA TGTGCCAGCACCCCATCTAGCGGGAATCCCGCTCAGACCCAGTACTTC. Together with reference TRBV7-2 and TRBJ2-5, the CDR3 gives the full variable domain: GAGVSQSPSNKVTEKGKDVELRCDPISGHTALYWYRQSLGQGLEFLIYFQGNSAPDKSGLPSDRFSAERTGGSVSTLTIQRTQQEDSAVYLCASTPSSGNPAQTQYFGPGTRLLVL.

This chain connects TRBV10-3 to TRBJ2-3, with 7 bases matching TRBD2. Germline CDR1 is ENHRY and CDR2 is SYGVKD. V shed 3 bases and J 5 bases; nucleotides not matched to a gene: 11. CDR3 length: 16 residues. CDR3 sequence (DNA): TGTGCCATCAGTGACACGGGGAGGGCCATGGGAGATACGCAGTATTTT. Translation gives CAISDTGRAMGDTQYF.